This record covers a single TCR beta chain. What it recognizes is unknown. Germline V lookup: CDR1 MNHNS, CDR2 SASEGT. After removal of 2 bases from V and 4 bases from J, the junction contained 3 bases not matched to a gene. The CDR3 sequence is 16 residues long. 13 Jbeta primers and 60 Vbeta primers were used for the PCR. The data were produced by immunoSEQ multiplex PCR, yet TCRdb's version contains in-frame clones alone and is incomplete. The table lists 200,000 to 250,000 clones. This record belongs to a study of cytomegalovirus exposure and HLA in healthy donors. Study-wide points: Immune exposure data for these donors was limited to CMV serostatus.

The clonotype comes from a girl aged 2-9 years in good health and CMV-seropositive. The sample consisted of PBMCs. V is TRBV6-1 and J is TRBJ2-1; TRBD2 matches at 12 bases. The CDR3 nucleotides are TGTGCCAGCAGTGAAATGGGACTAGCGGGTTACAATGAGCAGTTCTTC. Translation: CASSEMGLAGYNEQFF.